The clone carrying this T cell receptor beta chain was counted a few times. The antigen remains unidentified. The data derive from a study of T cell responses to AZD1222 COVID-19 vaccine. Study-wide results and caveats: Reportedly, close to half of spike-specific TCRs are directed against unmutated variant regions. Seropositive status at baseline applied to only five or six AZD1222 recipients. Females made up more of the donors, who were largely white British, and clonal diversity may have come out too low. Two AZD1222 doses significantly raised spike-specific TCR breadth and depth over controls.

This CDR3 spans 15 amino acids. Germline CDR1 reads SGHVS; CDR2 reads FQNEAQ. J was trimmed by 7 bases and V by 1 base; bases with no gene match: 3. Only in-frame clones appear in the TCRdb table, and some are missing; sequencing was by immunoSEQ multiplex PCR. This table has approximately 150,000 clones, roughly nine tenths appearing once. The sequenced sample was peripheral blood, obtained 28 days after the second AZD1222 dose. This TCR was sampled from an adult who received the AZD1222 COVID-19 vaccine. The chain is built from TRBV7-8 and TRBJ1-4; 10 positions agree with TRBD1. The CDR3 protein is CASSLDGTGVEKLFF. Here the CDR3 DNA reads TGTGCCAGCAGCTTAGATGGGACAGGGGTTGAAAAACTGTTTTTT.